This TCR beta chain was sequenced during a study of control samples from healthy donors and cancer patients. Generated by immunoSEQ multiplex PCR, the TCRdb table keeps only in-frame clones and is missing some. This table holds over 200,000 clones, about 80% found once. The CDR3 runs 14 residues. Trimming left V 5 bases short and J 3 bases short, with 14 bases between. CDR1 and CDR2 (germline): SGHVS, FQNEAQ. Sequenced material: PBMCs. The genes are TRBV7-8 and TRBJ2-7; D perhaps matches TRBD2 (5 bases). The TCR originated in a woman aged 60-75 years with lung cancer. CDR3 loop: CASSPTGGSYEQYF. DNA for the CDR3: TGTGCCAGCAGCCCTACGGGTGGGAGCTACGAGCAGTACTTC.